Listed below are T cell receptor beta chains from one sample, sequenced in a study of TIL therapy for anti-PD-1-resistant metastatic lung cancer. Sequenced by immunoSEQ multiplex PCR; TCRdb stores in-frame clones only, minus some. The top ten clones hold approximately 2.4% of a sample with more than 45,000 clones, around 87% of them seen once. The input for sequencing was blood, taken at baseline. The source is a person between 25 and 80 years old with non-small cell lung cancer. Both conserved end residues are part of each CDR3. The D gene is left open where the match is weak. Expanded clones are given a class, and other clones once, few, many or no size at all.

clone_size,d_call,v_call,j_call,cdr3_aa,cdr3_nt
.,TRBD1,TRBV29-1,TRBJ2-7,CSVEETGGHEQYF,TGCAGCGTTGAAGAAACAGGGGGCCACGAGCAGTACTTC
.,.,TRBV7-3,TRBJ2-7,CASGSGGILYEQYF,TGTGCCAGCGGCTCAGGAGGGATTCTCTACGAGCAGTACTTC
.,.,TRBV11-2,TRBJ1-6,CASSTGNSPLHF,TGTGCCAGCAGCACCGGTAATTCACCCCTCCACTTT
once,.,TRBV28,TRBJ2-7,CASSLRGGGFYEQYF,TGTGCCAGCAGTTTAAGGGGCGGGGGCTTCTACGAGCAGTACTTC
few,.,TRBV4-2,TRBJ1-2,CASSQELVNYGYTF,TGTGCCAGCAGCCAAGAACTAGTTAACTATGGCTACACCTTC
.,TRBD1,TRBV5-1,TRBJ1-1,CASSLTGAIENTEAFF,TGCGCCAGCAGCTTGACAGGGGCCATAGAGAACACTGAAGCTTTCTTT
.,TRBD2,TRBV7-3,TRBJ2-1,CASSDQAGPYNEQFF,TGTGCCAGCAGCGATCAAGCGGGACCCTACAATGAGCAGTTCTTC
.,.,TRBV5-4,TRBJ2-5,CASSGRGEETQYF,TGTGCCAGTTCCGGAAGGGGTGAAGAGACCCAGTACTTC
.,.,TRBV28,TRBJ2-1,CASSRRDNNEQFF,TGTGCCAGCAGCCGCAGGGACAACAATGAGCAGTTCTTC
.,.,TRBV9,TRBJ1-3,CASSVDGQGGNTIYF,TGTGCCAGCAGCGTAGATGGTCAGGGGGGAAACACCATATATTTT
.,.,TRBV20-1,TRBJ1-2,CSASTIRDGYTF,TGCAGTGCTAGTACCATCAGGGATGGCTACACCTTC
.,TRBD1,TRBV5-6,TRBJ2-1,CASINRGNNEQFF,TGTGCCAGCATAAACAGGGGGAACAATGAGCAGTTCTTC
.,.,TRBV19,TRBJ1-1,CASMQGQGNTEAFF,TGTGCCAGTATGCAAGGGCAGGGGAACACTGAAGCTTTCTTT
once,.,TRBV6-5,TRBJ2-3,CASKGGGTDTQYF,TGTGCCAGCAAGGGCGGGGGCACAGATACGCAGTATTTT
.,.,TRBV21-1,TRBJ1-2,CASSKGRDRGLGYTF,TGTGCCAGCAGCAAAGGGCGGGACAGGGGGCTTGGCTACACCTTC
few,.,TRBV19,TRBJ1-1,CASSIGQLNTEAFF,TGTGCCAGTAGTATAGGGCAGTTGAACACTGAAGCTTTCTTT
once,.,TRBV27,TRBJ2-3,CASRGPGPAGDTQYF,TGTGCCAGCAGGGGACCGGGCCCCGCAGGAGATACGCAGTATTTT
.,.,TRBV6-6,TRBJ1-2,CASSYGEGYGYTF,TGTGCCAGCAGCTACGGGGAAGGATATGGCTACACCTTC
.,.,TRBV27,TRBJ1-3,CASSPRPSGNTIYF,TGTGCCAGCAGTCCTCGCCCGTCCGGAAACACCATATATTTT
.,.,TRBV2,TRBJ2-1,CASSVSRRSSYNEQFF,TGTGCCAGCAGTGTCTCCCGGAGGAGCTCCTACAATGAGCAGTTCTTC
.,TRBD1,TRBV6-5,TRBJ1-3,CASRRQGEGNTIYF,TGTGCCAGCAGGCGACAGGGAGAAGGAAACACCATATATTTT
few,TRBD2,TRBV28,TRBJ2-7,CASSSASGSILYEQYF,TGTGCCAGCAGTTCGGCGAGCGGGAGTATATTGTACGAGCAGTACTTC
.,.,TRBV30,TRBJ1-2,CASPLNRDSYTF,TGTGCCTCCCCCCTAAATCGGGACAGCTACACCTTC
.,TRBD1,TRBV28,TRBJ2-7,CASTTGGTGGYEQYF,TGTGCCAGCACCACAGGGGGGACAGGGGGCTACGAGCAGTACTTC
.,TRBD2,TRBV4-1,TRBJ2-7,CASSRGLAGGSSYEQYF,TGCGCCAGCAGCCGTGGACTAGCGGGGGGAAGCTCCTACGAGCAGTACTTC
.,.,TRBV29-1,TRBJ2-4,CSVGGAAKNIQYF,TGCAGCGTTGGGGGGGCGGCCAAAAACATTCAGTACTTC
.,.,TRBV6-5,TRBJ2-5,CASRGRKETQYF,TGTGCCAGCAGGGGGCGAAAAGAGACCCAGTACTTC
.,.,TRBV3-1/TRBV3-2,TRBJ2-7,CASSQVGTGGQYF,TGTGCCAGCAGCCAAGTCGGGACCGGGGGGCAGTACTTC
.,TRBD2,TRBV3-1/TRBV3-2,TRBJ2-1,CASSPGTSGRFKFF,TGTGCCAGCAGCCCCGGGACTAGCGGGAGATTCAAGTTCTTC
.,.,TRBV2,TRBJ2-7,CASSEGNEQYF,TGTGCCAGCAGTGAAGGGAACGAGCAGTACTTC
.,TRBD2,TRBV5-4,TRBJ2-7,CASSLVLLAGPPYEQYF,TGTGCCAGCAGCTTGGTCCTACTAGCGGGACCGCCCTACGAGCAGTACTTC
.,.,TRBV3-1/TRBV3-2,TRBJ1-3,CASSQAEGTNSGNTIYF,TGTGCCAGCAGCCAAGCCGAGGGGACTAACTCTGGAAACACCATATATTTT
.,.,TRBV24-1,TRBJ2-1,CATSDSYNEQFF,TGTGCCACCAGTGACTCCTACAATGAGCAGTTCTTC
.,.,TRBV19,TRBJ2-1,CASTDGPSSYNEQFF,TGTGCCAGTACCGATGGGCCTAGCTCCTACAATGAGCAGTTCTTC
.,.,TRBV5-5,TRBJ2-5,CASSSFSTQETQYF,TGTGCCAGCAGCTCGTTTAGCACCCAAGAGACCCAGTACTTC
few,TRBD1,TRBV24-1,TRBJ1-5,CATSDGTGVGNQPQHF,TGTGCCACCAGTGATGGGACAGGGGTTGGCAATCAGCCCCAGCATTTT
.,TRBD1,TRBV18,TRBJ1-3,CASSPEDRAGNTIYF,TGTGCCAGCTCACCCGAGGACAGGGCTGGAAACACCATATATTTT
once,.,TRBV12-3/TRBV12-4,TRBJ2-7,CASSPPGNEQYF,TGTGCCAGCAGTCCGCCTGGGAACGAGCAGTACTTC
.,.,TRBV4-2,TRBJ2-7,CASSQDLWGEQDEQYF,TGTGCCAGCAGCCAAGATCTTTGGGGGGAACAGGACGAGCAGTACTTC
.,TRBD1,TRBV15,TRBJ2-7,CATSRDPFWTGRYEQYF,TGTGCCACCAGCAGAGATCCCTTTTGGACAGGGCGCTACGAGCAGTACTTC
.,.,TRBV27,TRBJ2-3,CASSLNPGPSTDTQYF,TGTGCCAGCAGTTTGAACCCGGGGCCCTCCACAGATACGCAGTATTTT
few,.,TRBV6-1,TRBJ1-5,CASSEGGNQPQHF,TGTGCCAGCAGTGAAGGAGGGAATCAGCCCCAGCATTTT
.,.,TRBV2,TRBJ2-1,CASLRGTGGVYNEQFF,TGTGCCAGCCTAAGGGGAACGGGTGGGGTCTACAATGAGCAGTTCTTC
.,.,TRBV6-1,TRBJ1-5,CASSEGRTVPQPQHF,TGTGCCAGCAGTGAAGGCAGGACAGTACCTCAGCCCCAGCATTTT
.,TRBD2,TRBV27,TRBJ2-3,CASRGGVGTSGLNTQYF,TGTGCCAGCAGAGGGGGGGTTGGGACTAGCGGACTCAATACGCAGTATTTT
.,TRBD1,TRBV6-5,TRBJ1-2,CASSLGQGNYGYTF,TGTGCCAGCAGCCTGGGACAGGGTAACTATGGCTACACCTTC
.,TRBD2,TRBV19,TRBJ2-2,CASQTGGSSGELFF,TGTGCCAGCCAGACGGGGGGGTCGTCCGGGGAGCTGTTTTTT
.,TRBD2,TRBV3-1/TRBV3-2,TRBJ2-5,CASSQQLAGGRETQYF,TGTGCCAGCAGCCAGCAGCTAGCGGGAGGAAGGGAGACCCAGTACTTC
.,TRBD1,TRBV28,TRBJ1-2,CASTAGQLNYGYTF,TGTGCCAGCACCGCGGGACAGCTTAACTATGGCTACACCTTC
.,TRBD1,TRBV27,TRBJ2-2,CASSLFYRDRGGTGELFF,TGTGCCAGCAGTTTATTCTACCGGGACAGGGGAGGGACCGGGGAGCTGTTTTTT
few,.,TRBV30,TRBJ1-6,CAWGLSTGYGSPLHF,TGTGCCTGGGGGCTTTCGACTGGGTATGGATCACCCCTCCACTTT
.,TRBD2,TRBV10-3,TRBJ2-3,CAISEYLAGLTDTQYF,TGTGCCATCAGTGAGTACCTAGCGGGCCTCACAGATACGCAGTATTTT
once,.,TRBV5-1,TRBJ1-2,CASSLNPGAINYGYTF,TGCGCCAGCAGCTTGAATCCGGGGGCTATAAACTATGGCTACACCTTC